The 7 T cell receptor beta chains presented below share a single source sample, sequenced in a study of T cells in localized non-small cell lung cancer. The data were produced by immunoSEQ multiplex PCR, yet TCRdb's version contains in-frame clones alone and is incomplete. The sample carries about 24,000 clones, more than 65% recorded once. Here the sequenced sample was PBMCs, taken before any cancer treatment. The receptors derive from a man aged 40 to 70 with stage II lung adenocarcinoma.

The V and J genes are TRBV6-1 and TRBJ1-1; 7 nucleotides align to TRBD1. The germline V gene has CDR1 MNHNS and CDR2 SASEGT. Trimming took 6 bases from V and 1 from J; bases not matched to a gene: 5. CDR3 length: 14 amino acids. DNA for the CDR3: TGTGCCAGCAGGCGGGGACAGTCGAACACTGAAGCTTTCTTT. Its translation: CASRRGQSNTEAFF.

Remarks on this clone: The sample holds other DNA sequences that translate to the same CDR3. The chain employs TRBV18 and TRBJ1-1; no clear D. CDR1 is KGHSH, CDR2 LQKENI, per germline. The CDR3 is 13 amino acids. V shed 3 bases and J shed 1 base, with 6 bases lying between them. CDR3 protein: CASSPLGNTEAFF. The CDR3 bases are TGTGCCAGCTCACCGTTGGGGAACACTGAAGCTTTCTTT.

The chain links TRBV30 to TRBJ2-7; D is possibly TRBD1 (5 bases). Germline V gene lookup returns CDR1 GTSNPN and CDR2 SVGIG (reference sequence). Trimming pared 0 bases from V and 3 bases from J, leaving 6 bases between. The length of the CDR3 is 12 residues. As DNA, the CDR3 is TGTGCCTGGAGTGTAAGGGGCTACGAGCAGTACTTC. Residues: CAWSVRGYEQYF.

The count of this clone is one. The DNA for the CDR3 is TGCAGCGTTGATGCGGCCTATGGCTACACCTTC. Translated: CSVDAAYGYTF. The chain recombines TRBV29-1 with TRBJ1-2; D not certain. Germline loops: CDR1 SQVTM, CDR2 ANQGSEA. Trimming took 3 bases from V and 4 from J, leaving 6 bases between them. The CDR3 loop spans 11 amino acids. The full variable domain, its missing parts supplied by reference TRBV29-1 and TRBJ1-2, is SAVISQKPSRDICQRGTSLTIQCQVDSQVTMMFWYRQQPGQSLTLIATANQGSEATYESGFVIDKFPISRPNLTFSTLTVSNMSPEDSSIYLCSVDAAYGYTFGSGTRLTVV.

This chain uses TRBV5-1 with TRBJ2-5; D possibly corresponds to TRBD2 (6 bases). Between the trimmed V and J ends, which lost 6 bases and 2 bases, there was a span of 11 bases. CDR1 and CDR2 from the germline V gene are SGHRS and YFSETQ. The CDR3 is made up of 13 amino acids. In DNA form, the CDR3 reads TGCGCCAGCAACGCGGGGTCACAAGAGACCCAGTACTTC. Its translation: CASNAGSQETQYF. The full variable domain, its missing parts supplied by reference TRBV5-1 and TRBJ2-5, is KAGVTQTPRYLIKTRGQQVTLSCSPISGHRSVSWYQQTPGQGLQFLFEYFSETQRNKGNFPGRFSGRQFSNSRSEMNVSTLELGDSALYLCASNAGSQETQYFGPGTRLLVL.

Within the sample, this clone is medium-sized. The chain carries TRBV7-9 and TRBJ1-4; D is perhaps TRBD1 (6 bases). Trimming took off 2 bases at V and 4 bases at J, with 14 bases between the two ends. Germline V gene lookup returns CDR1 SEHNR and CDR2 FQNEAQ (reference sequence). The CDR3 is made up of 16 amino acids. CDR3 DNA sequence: TGTGCCAGCAGCTTAAGGGCGGACAGCGGTAATGAAAAACTGTTTTTT. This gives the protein CASSLRADSGNEKLFF.

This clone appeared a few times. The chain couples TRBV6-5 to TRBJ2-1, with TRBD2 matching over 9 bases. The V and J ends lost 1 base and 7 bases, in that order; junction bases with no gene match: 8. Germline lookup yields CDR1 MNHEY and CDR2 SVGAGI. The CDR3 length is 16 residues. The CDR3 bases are TGTGCCAGCAGTTACTGGGCTAGCGGGATAAAGAATGAGCAGTTCTTC. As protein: CASSYWASGIKNEQFF.